This entry lists 3 T cell receptor beta chains sequenced from one sample in a study of T cell responses to AZD1222 COVID-19 vaccine. Clones were sequenced by immunoSEQ multiplex PCR, and TCRdb holds only the in-frame ones, with some missing. The sample lists approximately 130,000 clones, 88% occurring once. Here the sequenced sample was peripheral blood, taken 28 days after the second AZD1222 dose. Every receptor here comes from an adult who received the AZD1222 COVID-19 vaccine.

The chain combines TRBV30 with TRBJ1-4; 7 bases line up with TRBD1. CDR3 size: 17 residues. J lost 0 bases, V lost 2 bases, and 9 bases had no gene match. Germline V gene data show CDR1 as GTSNPN and CDR2 as SVGIG (reference sequence). The CDR3 region is CAWSRIRQGATNEKLFF. The CDR3 nucleotides are TGTGCCTGGAGTCGTATCAGACAGGGCGCAACTAATGAAAAACTGTTTTTT.

Details on this clone: Its ends do not fully match the called genes, so a read error is possible. The rearrangement uses TRBV28 and TRBJ2-3, with TRBD2 matching over 8 bases. The germline gives CDR1 MDHEN, CDR2 SYDVKM. The CDR3 runs 14 residues. The CDR3 nucleotides read TGTGCCAGCAGTTCCTCGAGATACCGGGAGGGCGGCCATTTT. Translation gives CASSSSRYREGGHF.

In DNA form, the CDR3 reads TGTGCCAGCACCCCGGGACAACCCGGGGACTATGGCTACACCTTC. This codes for CASTPGQPGDYGYTF. This sequence joins TRBV11-3 and TRBJ1-2, with D tentatively TRBD1 (6 bases). The germline gives CDR1 SGHNT, CDR2 YENEEA. The V end was cut by 7 bases, the J end by 3 bases, with 18 bases between. CDR3 length: 15 amino acids.